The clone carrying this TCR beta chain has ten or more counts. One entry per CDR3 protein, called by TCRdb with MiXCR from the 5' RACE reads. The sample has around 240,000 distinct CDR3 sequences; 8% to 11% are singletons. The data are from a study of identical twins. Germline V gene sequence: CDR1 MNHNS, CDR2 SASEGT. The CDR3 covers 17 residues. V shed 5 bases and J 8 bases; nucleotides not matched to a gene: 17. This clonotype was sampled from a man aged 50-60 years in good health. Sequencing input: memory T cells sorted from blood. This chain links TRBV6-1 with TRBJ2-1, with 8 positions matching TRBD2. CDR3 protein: CASSLISGGIPLDEQFF. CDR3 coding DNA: TGTGCCAGCAGTCTCATTTCGGGGGGGATACCTTTAGATGAGCAGTTCTTC.